A selection of T cell receptor beta chains follows, all from one sample in a study of T-cell memory formation after mild COVID-19. TCRdb called the 5' RACE reads again in MiXCR, with one record for every CDR3 protein. The sample contains about half a million distinct CDR3 sequences, 15% to 20% of which appear only once. Sequences were obtained from PBMCs or a T cell subset sorted from them (not recorded which). All receptors come from an adult woman who had mild COVID-19 (a few samples of this study predate the infection). Cell type and time point are not known. The CDR3 runs from the conserved cysteine through the conserved F or W. A D gene is named only where the DNA matches it firmly. Size is stated for part of the rows, as once, few or many counts, or as a class when the clone is expanded.

D gene,V gene,CDR3 length,J gene,clone size,CDR3 DNA,CDR3 protein
NA,TRBV29-1,11,TRBJ2-1,few,TGCAGCGCCATCGTTTTCAATGAGCAGTTCTTC,CSAIVFNEQFF
TRBD1,TRBV3-1,15,TRBJ1-5,NA,TGTGCCAGCAGCCAAGTATGGACAGGCGTTCAGCCCCAGCATTTT,CASSQVWTGVQPQHF
NA,TRBV19,15,TRBJ1-5,few,TGTGCCAGTAGTGTTAGACAGTATAGCAATCAGCCCCAGCATTTT,CASSVRQYSNQPQHF
NA,TRBV4-2,15,TRBJ1-6,few,TGTGCCAGCAGCCGGTATAAAGGGGATACTTCACCCCTCCACTTT,CASSRYKGDTSPLHF
NA,TRBV25-1,13,TRBJ1-2,once,TGTGCCAGCAGTGTTGGGCATTCTTATGGCTACGCCTTC,CASSVGHSYGYAF
NA,TRBV7-9,14,TRBJ2-1,few,TGTGCCAGCAGCTCGCCGGGACAAGAGAATGAGCAGTTCTTC,CASSSPGQENEQFF
TRBD1,TRBV5-6,16,TRBJ2-3,NA,TGTGCCAGCAGCTTGGACCGGGACAGGGCCACAGATACGCAGTATTTT,CASSLDRDRATDTQYF
NA,TRBV18,13,TRBJ2-1,few,TGTGCCAGCTCACCACAATGGGGCGCCGGGCAGTTCTTC,CASSPQWGAGQFF
NA,TRBV29-1,13,TRBJ2-3,many,TGCAGCGTTTCTTCCCCCGGGGCAAATACGCAGTATTTT,CSVSSPGANTQYF
NA,TRBV19,14,TRBJ1-4,many,TGTGCCAGTAGATCCGGGACATGGAATGAAAAACTGTTTTTT,CASRSGTWNEKLFF
NA,TRBV20-1,15,TRBJ2-1,few,TGCAGTGCTAGAGTAGGGACAACGGTCTACAATGAGCAGTTCTTC,CSARVGTTVYNEQFF
NA,TRBV27,14,TRBJ1-2,NA,TGTGCCAGCAGTTTAGTACCGCGAGGTTATGGCTACACCTTC,CASSLVPRGYGYTF
TRBD2,TRBV6-6,18,TRBJ2-7,NA,TGTGCCAGCAGTGCGCTTGGGCGGGAGGGCCCTCCGGCTTACGAGCAGTACTTC,CASSALGREGPPAYEQYF
NA,TRBV7-9,15,TRBJ2-2,NA,TGTGCCAGCAGCGGACAGTTCGCGAACACCGGGGAGCTGTTTTTT,CASSGQFANTGELFF
NA,TRBV12-3/TRBV12-4,12,TRBJ1-1,few,TGTGCCAGCAGTTTGGGCGGGGGAGAAGCTTTCTTT,CASSLGGGEAFF
NA,TRBV27,15,TRBJ2-1,NA,TGTGCCAGCAGTTTAGGCAGGGCCACCTACAATGAGCAGTTCTTC,CASSLGRATYNEQFF
TRBD2,TRBV7-8,13,TRBJ2-1,few,TGTGCCAGCAGCTTACTAGCGGCCAATGAGCAGTTCTTC,CASSLLAANEQFF
NA,TRBV5-1,16,TRBJ2-2,many,TGCGCCAGCAGCTTGGAGGCAGGAGTGAACACCGGGGAGCTGTTTTTT,CASSLEAGVNTGELFF
TRBD1,TRBV5-1,15,TRBJ2-5,once,TGCGCCAGCAGCTTGGCTACAGGGGTCGGAGAGACCCAGTACTTC,CASSLATGVGETQYF
NA,TRBV5-1,14,TRBJ2-7,few,TGCGCCAGCAGCTTAGAAAGTGGGACCTACGAGCAGTACTTC,CASSLESGTYEQYF
NA,TRBV4-1,11,TRBJ2-4,many,TGCGCCAGCAGCCAAAGGGACATTCAGTACTTC,CASSQRDIQYF
TRBD1,TRBV27,14,TRBJ2-1,NA,TGTGCCAGCGTGGGACAGGGTACTTCCAATGAGCAGTTCTTC,CASVGQGTSNEQFF
NA,TRBV4-2,14,TRBJ1-2,NA,TGTGCCAGCAGCCCCCGACAGTTTAACTATGGCTACACCTTC,CASSPRQFNYGYTF
NA,TRBV10-3,14,TRBJ2-5,many,TGTGCCATCAGTGAGTCGGCAACTAAAGAGACCCAGTACTTC,CAISESATKETQYF
NA,TRBV5-1,16,TRBJ2-1,few,TGCGCCAGCAGCTTGGGCTTCGGGACCCTGGACAATGAGCAGTTCTTC,CASSLGFGTLDNEQFF
TRBD1,TRBV5-6,15,TRBJ1-4,few,TGTGCCAGCAGCCTACCCACAGGGGGCGGAGAAAAACTGTTTTTT,CASSLPTGGGEKLFF
NA,TRBV4-2,13,TRBJ1-2,few,TGTGCCAGCAGCCAAGCAGGGTTTAATGGCTACACCTTC,CASSQAGFNGYTF
NA,TRBV5-8,16,TRBJ2-1,few,TGTGCCAGCGTCCCGGGACTCCGCGGCTCCTACAATGAGCAGTTCTTC,CASVPGLRGSYNEQFF
TRBD1,TRBV27,12,TRBJ2-5,NA,TGTGCCAGCTATGGCACCCAGGGGGCCCAGTACTTC,CASYGTQGAQYF
TRBD2,TRBV20-1,14,TRBJ2-3,many,TGCAGTGCTAGAGGGGAGGGGAGCACAGATACGCAGTATTTT,CSARGEGSTDTQYF
NA,TRBV27,15,TRBJ2-7,NA,TGTGCCAGCAGTTTGGGGCAGGGCCCGAGGAACGAGCAGTACTTC,CASSLGQGPRNEQYF
NA,TRBV15,14,TRBJ2-1,NA,TGTGCCACCAGCAGCAAAAGCTCCTACAATGAGCAGTTCTTC,CATSSKSSYNEQFF
NA,TRBV6-5,17,TRBJ2-2,NA,TGTGCCAGCAGTTACGAGGGGACCAGGGGATTCACCGGGGAGCTGTTTTTT,CASSYEGTRGFTGELFF
TRBD1,TRBV13,13,TRBJ2-7,NA,TGTGCCAGCAGCCGGGGCAGGGGGAACGAGCAGTACTTC,CASSRGRGNEQYF